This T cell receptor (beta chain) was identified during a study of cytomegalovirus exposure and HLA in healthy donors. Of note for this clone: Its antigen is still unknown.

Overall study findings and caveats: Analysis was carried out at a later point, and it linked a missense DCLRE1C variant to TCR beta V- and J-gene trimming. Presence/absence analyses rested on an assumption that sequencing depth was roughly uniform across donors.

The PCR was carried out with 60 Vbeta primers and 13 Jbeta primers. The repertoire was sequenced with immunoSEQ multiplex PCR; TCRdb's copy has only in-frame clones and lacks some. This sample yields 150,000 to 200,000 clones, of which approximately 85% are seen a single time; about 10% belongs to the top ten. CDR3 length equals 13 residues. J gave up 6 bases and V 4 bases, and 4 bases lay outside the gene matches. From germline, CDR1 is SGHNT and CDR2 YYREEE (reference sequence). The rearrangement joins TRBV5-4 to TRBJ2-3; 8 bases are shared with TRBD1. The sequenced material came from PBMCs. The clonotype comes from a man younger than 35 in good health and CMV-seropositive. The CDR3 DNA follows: TGTGCCAGCAGCCGGACAGGGAGCGATACGCAGTATTTT. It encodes CASSRTGSDTQYF.